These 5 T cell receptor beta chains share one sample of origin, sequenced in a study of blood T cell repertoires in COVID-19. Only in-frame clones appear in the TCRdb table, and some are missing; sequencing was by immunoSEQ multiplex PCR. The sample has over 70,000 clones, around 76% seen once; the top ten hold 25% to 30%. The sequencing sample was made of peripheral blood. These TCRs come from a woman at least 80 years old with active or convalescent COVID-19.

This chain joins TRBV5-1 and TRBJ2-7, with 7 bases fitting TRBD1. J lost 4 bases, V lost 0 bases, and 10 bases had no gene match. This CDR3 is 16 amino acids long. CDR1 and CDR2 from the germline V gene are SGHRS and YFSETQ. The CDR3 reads CASSLGVGQALYEQYF. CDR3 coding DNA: TGCGCCAGCAGCTTGGGAGTCGGACAGGCCCTATACGAGCAGTACTTC.

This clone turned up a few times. CDR3 protein: CASTSGAWQPQHF. Here the CDR3 DNA reads TGTGCCAGCACCTCAGGGGCATGGCAGCCCCAGCATTTT. The rearrangement links TRBV2 to TRBJ1-5, with TRBD1 as a possible D gene (6 bases). The germline V gene has CDR1 SNHLY and CDR2 FYNNEI. The CDR3 extends over 13 amino acids. Trimming removed 7 bases from V and 7 bases from J, with 14 bases in between.

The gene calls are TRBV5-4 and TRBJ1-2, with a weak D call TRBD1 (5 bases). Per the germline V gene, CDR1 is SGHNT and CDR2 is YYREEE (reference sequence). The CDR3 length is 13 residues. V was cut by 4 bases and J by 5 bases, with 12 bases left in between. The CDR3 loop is CASSPIGEYGYTF. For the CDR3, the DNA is TGTGCCAGCAGCCCCATAGGGGAATATGGCTACACCTTC.

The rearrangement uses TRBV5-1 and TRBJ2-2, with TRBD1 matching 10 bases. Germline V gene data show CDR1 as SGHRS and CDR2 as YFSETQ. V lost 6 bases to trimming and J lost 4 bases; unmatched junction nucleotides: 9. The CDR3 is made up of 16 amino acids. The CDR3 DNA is TGCGCCAGCATCCCAGGGACAGGGGTAATCACCGGGGAGCTGTTTTTT. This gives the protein CASIPGTGVITGELFF.

The CDR3 here is CASSLRRGPSDEQYF. CDR3 coding DNA: TGTGCCAGCAGCTTAAGGCGGGGTCCTTCAGACGAGCAGTACTTC. The chain has TRBV5-4 and TRBJ2-7, with a weak D call TRBD2 (6 bases). The ends were cut back, 2 bases at V and 5 bases at J, with 17 bases in the middle. This CDR3 contains 15 residues. The germline V gene has CDR1 SGHNT and CDR2 YYREEE (reference sequence).